The T cell receptor (beta chain) under discussion was sequenced for a study of T cells in tumors after PD-1 blockade. Study as a whole: During anti-PD-1 treatment, some patients continued daily vismodegib 150 mg. Blood samples averaged around 110,000 templates (range about 23,000-260,000) and 36,536 unique clonotypes.

Template: tumor biopsy or peripheral blood genomic DNA, roughly 550-6,500 ng per sample. Libraries were prepared by immunoSEQ multiplex PCR; TCRdb keeps only in-frame clonotypes and omits some of them. The sample lists tens of thousands of clones; over 65% were seen once. Trimming stripped 1 base from V and 2 bases from J, with 12 bases between. The germline CDR1 and CDR2 sequences are LGHDT and YNNKEL (reference sequence). The CDR3 covers 15 residues. The source of this sequence is a human donor with basal cell carcinoma. The chain recombines TRBV3-1 (or the pseudogene TRBV3-2) with TRBJ2-7; D is undetermined. Here the sequenced sample was PBMCs, taken after anti-PD-1 treatment. The DNA of the CDR3 is TGTGCCAGCAGCCAAGGTCCGCTACCGACCTACGAGCAGTACTTC. Protein: CASSQGPLPTYEQYF.